This T cell receptor beta chain was retrieved from a study of graft-versus-host responses after intestinal transplantation (dated by TCRdb to 2020 to 2023). About the study as a whole: Multivisceral, liver-intestinal, or isolated intestinal transplants were received by the recipients. Rather than going through the commercial service, samples from three later patients were sequenced in-house on an Illumina MiSeq and processed with MiXCR. The cohort enrolled about two dozen intestinal transplant recipients, one of whom was a retransplant, and a few patients without pretransplant specimens were excluded. Donor T cell macrochimerism was defined as a peak of at least 4% donor T cells among recipient peripheral blood mononuclear cells. After intestinal transplantation, graft-versus-host and host-versus-graft alloreactive T cell clones in the graft, circulation and bone marrow were tracked using bulk TCR-beta CDR3 sequencing. Anti-thymocyte globulin induction was given to all recipients, followed by maintenance tacrolimus and steroids for around three years. Alloreactive clones were identified by sequencing pre-transplant mixed lymphocyte reaction products and comparing them with unstimulated pre-transplant donor and recipient T cells. Study-wide findings and limitations: Conclusions were limited by the relatively low number and heterogeneity of intestinal transplant patients. High GvH to HvG T cell clonal ratios were observed in the allografts of patients with donor T cell macrochimerism. Peak levels of circulating GvH clones were associated with declines in HvG clones early after transplant. GvH clones were detected in recipient bone marrow, and some appeared earlier in ileal mucosa or blood, consistent with an intestinal mucosal origin.

The sample's time point, from its label and the paper: cells obtained before transplantation from donor or recipient. Mixed lymphocyte reactions plated about 200,000 CFSE-labeled pre-transplant responders with about 200,000 irradiated violet-dye-labeled stimulators and were cultured for six to seven days. After the mixed lymphocyte reaction, proliferating CD3+CD4+CFSE-low and CD3+CD8+CFSE-low responder cells were FACS-sorted on a BD Influx sorter. This clone showed up just a few times. No much larger clone is present one base from it, and per-base qualities are unavailable. The germline V gene gives CDR1 as SGHVS and CDR2 as FNYEAQ. V is shortened by 2 bases, J by 0 bases, and the region joining them spans 4 bases. The CDR3 runs 13 residues from the cysteine to the phenylalanine. Of all the DNA, just the CDR3 is kept, 39 bases in frame from base 1. Libraries were prepared through the immunoSEQ multiplex PCR assay. In most patients, genomic DNA was isolated using the Qiagen DNeasy Blood and Tissue Kit and sent frozen to Adaptive Biotechnologies for TCR sequencing. High-throughput TCR-beta CDR3 sequencing of genomic DNA from most patients was performed by Adaptive Biotechnologies. Regarding the original processing steps: TCR sequencing data for over 15 patients were retrieved from Adaptive's ImmunoSEQ software; a few other patients were processed with MiXCR and VDJtools. To correct CD4 versus CD8 sorting errors, any sequence found in both subsets at a frequency ratio below 5:1 was removed. CDR3 nucleotide sequences shared by donor and recipient were removed because the origin of these sequences could not be assigned. Alloreactive clones required at least 2-fold expansion over unstimulated cells and minimum CFSE-low frequency of 0.002% (template counts) or 0.001% (read counts). Mappable clones were those detected in sequenced pre-transplant spleen, lymph node, or MLR CFSE-low populations of the donor or recipient. The cumulative frequency of alloreactive clones was calculated as a percentage of all sequences, weighted by copy number. Imported from immuneACCESS, the table was reduced by TCRdb to in-frame sequences with V and J called. These copies leave out some clones; in studies compared against another copy, an unresolved V gene accounts for under half, and the cause of the remainder is not known. V, J and clone size derive from that table, while D and trimming were established from the DNA sequence. The sample has around 5,000 clones on record, 20% to 30% of them singletons. The leading ten clones occupy over 7% of the sample.

Recombination linked TRBV7-6 to TRBJ1-1; the D gene identity is not certain. The sequencing here drew on alloreactive CD8+ T cells from a mixed lymphocyte reaction culture, taken before intestinal transplant. This specimen's cell subset or site label, per the study, means: CFSE-low proliferating T cells sorted from approximately six-day pre-transplant mixed lymphocyte reaction (GvH or HvG direction). The sequence was obtained from a human patient who received an intestinal transplant. CDR3 sequence: CASSLFLNTEAFF. DNA sequence: TGTGCCAGCAGCTTATTCCTGAACACTGAAGCTTTCTTT.